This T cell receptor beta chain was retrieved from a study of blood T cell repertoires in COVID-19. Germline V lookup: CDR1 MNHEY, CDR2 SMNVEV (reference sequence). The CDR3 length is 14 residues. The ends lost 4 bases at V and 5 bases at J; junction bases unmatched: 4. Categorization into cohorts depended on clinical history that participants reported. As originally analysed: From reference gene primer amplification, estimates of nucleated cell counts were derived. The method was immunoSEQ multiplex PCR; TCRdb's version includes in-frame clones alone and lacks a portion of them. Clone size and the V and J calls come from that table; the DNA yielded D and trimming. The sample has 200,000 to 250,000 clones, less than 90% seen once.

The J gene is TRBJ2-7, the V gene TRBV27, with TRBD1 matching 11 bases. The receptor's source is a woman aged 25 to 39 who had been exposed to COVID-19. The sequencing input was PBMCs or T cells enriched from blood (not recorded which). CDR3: CASSWTGGFHEQYF. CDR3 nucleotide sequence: TGTGCCAGCAGTTGGACAGGGGGCTTCCACGAGCAGTACTTC.